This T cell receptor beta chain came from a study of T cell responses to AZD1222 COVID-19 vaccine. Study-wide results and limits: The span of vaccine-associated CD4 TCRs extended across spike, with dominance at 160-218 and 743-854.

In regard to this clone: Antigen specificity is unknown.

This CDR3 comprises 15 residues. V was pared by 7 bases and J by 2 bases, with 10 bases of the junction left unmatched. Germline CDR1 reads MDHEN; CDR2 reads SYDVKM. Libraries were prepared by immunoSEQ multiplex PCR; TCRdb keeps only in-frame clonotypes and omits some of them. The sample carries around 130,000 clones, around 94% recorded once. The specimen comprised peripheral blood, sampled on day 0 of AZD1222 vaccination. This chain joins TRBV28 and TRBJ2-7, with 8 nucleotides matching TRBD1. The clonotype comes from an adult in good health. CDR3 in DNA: TGTGCCAGCACCCTGATAGGGACAGGACCCTACGAGCAGTACTTC. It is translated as CASTLIGTGPYEQYF.